This is a list of T cell receptor beta chains from one sample in a study of TIL therapy for anti-PD-1-resistant metastatic lung cancer. The repertoire was sequenced with immunoSEQ multiplex PCR; TCRdb's copy has only in-frame clones and lacks some. The sample lists some 90,000 clones; under 70% were seen once. The material was tumor tissue, obtained at baseline. The source is a person aged 30 to 80 with non-small cell lung cancer. The CDR3 runs from the conserved cysteine through the conserved F or W. D genes are given only for firm matches. Rows give clone size only sometimes, using once, few, many, or a class for an expanded clone.

j_call,v_call,d_call,clone_size,cdr3_aa,cdr3_nt
TRBJ2-4,TRBV4-1,NA,NA,CASSHSTGAKNIQYF,TGCGCCAGCAGCCACTCTACAGGAGCCAAAAACATTCAGTACTTC
TRBJ1-2,TRBV7-2,NA,NA,CASSLSWAPNFITF,TGTGCCAGCAGCTTGAGTTGGGCCCCGAATTTTATCACCTTC
TRBJ2-5,TRBV28,TRBD1,once,CASTPPAGTGFSRETQYF,TGTGCCAGCACCCCTCCGGCTGGGACAGGGTTTTCTAGGGAGACCCAGTACTTC
TRBJ1-5,TRBV3-1/TRBV3-2,NA,NA,CASSQGDIVPQHF,TGTGCCAGCAGCCAGGGTGATATAGTACCCCAGCATTTT
TRBJ1-1,TRBV19,NA,few,CASGFTEAFF,TGTGCCAGTGGGTTCACTGAAGCTTTCTTT
TRBJ2-7,TRBV28,TRBD2,once,CASRLAGPYEQYF,TGTGCCAGCAGATTAGCGGGACCCTACGAGCAGTACTTC
TRBJ2-7,TRBV4-1,TRBD2,NA,CASSLRTSGPYEQYF,TGCGCCAGCAGCCTACGGACTAGCGGACCCTACGAGCAGTACTTC
TRBJ2-7,TRBV5-4,NA,NA,CASGRDTTYEQYF,TGTGCCAGCGGAAGGGACACTACCTACGAGCAGTACTTC
TRBJ2-1,TRBV6-2/TRBV6-3,TRBD2,once,CASTPEEWRGNEQFF,TGTGCCAGCACCCCTGAGGAGTGGCGGGGGAACGAGCAGTTCTTC
TRBJ2-2,TRBV12-3/TRBV12-4,NA,NA,CASSLNGELFF,TGTGCCAGCAGCTTGAACGGGGAGCTGTTTTTT
TRBJ2-1,TRBV10-3,TRBD2,NA,CAISEYSSGYYNEQFF,TGTGCCATCAGTGAGTACTCTAGCGGATATTACAATGAGCAGTTCTTC
TRBJ1-5,TRBV30,NA,NA,CALGHIGDQPQHF,TGTGCCTTGGGCCACATTGGGGATCAGCCCCAGCATTTT
TRBJ2-5,TRBV5-1,TRBD2,NA,CASSSGGQETQYF,TGCGCCAGCAGCTCGGGGGGCCAAGAGACCCAGTACTTC
TRBJ1-2,TRBV19,NA,NA,CASSMAGSYGYTF,TGTGCCAGTAGTATGGCAGGCTCATATGGCTACACCTTC
TRBJ1-2,TRBV6-5,NA,NA,CASSYDSGLEGYTF,TGTGCCAGCAGTTACGATTCCGGACTGGAGGGCTACACCTTC
TRBJ2-7,TRBV30,TRBD2,NA,CAWGRSSGVEQYF,TGTGCCTGGGGTCGGTCTAGCGGGGTCGAGCAGTACTTC
TRBJ2-3,TRBV18,TRBD2,NA,CASSSGGPGDTQYF,TGTGCCAGCTCTAGCGGGGGACCCGGAGATACGCAGTATTTT
TRBJ2-2,TRBV24-1,TRBD1,NA,CATSVQGTGGELFF,TGTGCCACCAGTGTTCAGGGGACAGGCGGGGAGCTGTTTTTT
TRBJ2-1,TRBV4-1,TRBD1,NA,CASSQRQGQGRVNEQFF,TGCGCCAGCAGCCAACGTCAGGGACAGGGCCGTGTCAATGAGCAGTTCTTC
TRBJ2-2,TRBV5-4,TRBD1,NA,CASSSPRDRNTGELFF,TGTGCCAGCAGCTCGCCCCGGGACAGAAACACCGGGGAGCTGTTTTTT
TRBJ2-1,TRBV4-2,TRBD2,NA,CASSRGTSGGGTEQFF,TGTGCCAGCAGCCGAGGGACTAGCGGGGGGGGCACTGAGCAGTTCTTC
TRBJ2-7,TRBV28,TRBD2,few,CASSLSPSGRAAAYEQYF,TGTGCCAGCAGTTTATCGCCTAGCGGGAGGGCCGCCGCCTACGAGCAGTACTTC
TRBJ2-1,TRBV9,NA,once,CASSARRDTYNEQFF,TGTGCCAGCAGCGCCCGCAGGGACACATACAATGAGCAGTTCTTC
TRBJ1-2,TRBV29-1,NA,few,CSVVLGTGGYTF,TGCAGCGTGGTACTAGGTACGGGTGGCTACACCTTC
TRBJ2-1,TRBV6-2/TRBV6-3,NA,NA,CASSYSIQASAEQFF,TGTGCCAGCAGTTACTCGATTCAGGCCTCCGCTGAGCAGTTCTTC
TRBJ2-7,TRBV7-6,NA,NA,CASSSSPEGGTYEQYF,TGTGCCAGCAGCTCTAGCCCTGAGGGGGGAACCTACGAGCAGTACTTC
TRBJ2-5,TRBV27,NA,NA,CASSRGVLEGTQYF,TGTGCCAGCAGCCGCGGGGTCCTTGAAGGGACCCAGTACTTC
TRBJ1-2,TRBV6-5,NA,NA,CASSPLEYLADGYTF,TGTGCCAGCAGCCCCCTTGAATACTTAGCGGATGGCTACACCTTC
TRBJ1-5,TRBV28,NA,NA,CASSLGHQPQHF,TGTGCCAGCAGTTTAGGACATCAGCCCCAGCATTTT
TRBJ1-4,TRBV28,TRBD1,NA,CATSPHRGNEKLFF,TGTGCCACCTCACCTCACAGGGGTAATGAAAAACTGTTTTTT
TRBJ1-1,TRBV9,TRBD1,NA,CASSVDPGTVNTEAFF,TGTGCCAGCAGCGTAGACCCCGGGACAGTGAACACTGAAGCTTTCTTT
TRBJ2-1,TRBV27,TRBD1,NA,CASSFSTGTLSYEQFF,TGTGCCAGCAGTTTCTCGACAGGGACATTAAGTTATGAGCAGTTCTTC
TRBJ2-7,TRBV19,NA,few,CASGTGWYEQYF,TGTGCCAGTGGGACGGGTTGGTACGAGCAGTACTTC
TRBJ2-1,TRBV14,NA,NA,CAGSLGSYNEQFF,TGTGCCGGCAGCCTGGGCTCCTACAATGAGCAGTTCTTC
TRBJ1-5,TRBV6-1,TRBD1,once,CASSGGLQGEGNQPQHF,TGTGCCAGCAGTGGAGGGCTACAGGGGGAGGGCAATCAGCCCCAGCATTTT
TRBJ2-3,TRBV28,TRBD2,NA,CASSKGGLAGSTDTQYF,TGTGCCAGCAGCAAGGGGGGACTAGCGGGGAGCACAGATACGCAGTATTTT
TRBJ2-7,TRBV6-5,NA,few,CASSRGLSSYEQYF,TGTGCCAGCAGCCGGGGACTGAGCTCCTACGAGCAGTACTTC
TRBJ2-7,TRBV29-1,TRBD2,NA,CSVTGLAGGQYEQYF,TGCAGCGTAACCGGACTAGCGGGAGGCCAATACGAGCAGTACTTC
TRBJ2-5,TRBV7-2,TRBD1,few,CASRPPGQGETQYF,TGTGCCAGCAGACCCCCGGGACAGGGCGAGACCCAGTACTTC
TRBJ2-1,TRBV28,TRBD1,many,CASSSGDRLYNEQFF,TGTGCCAGCAGTTCCGGGGACAGGCTCTACAATGAGCAGTTCTTC
TRBJ1-1,TRBV19,NA,NA,CATHRTANTEAFF,TGTGCCACTCACAGGACAGCGAACACTGAAGCTTTCTTT
TRBJ1-2,TRBV12-3/TRBV12-4,NA,NA,CASSHGILRGYTF,TGTGCCAGCAGTCACGGGATCCTTCGGGGCTACACCTTC
TRBJ2-1,TRBV28,TRBD2,NA,CASSLFGTSGPSYNEQFF,TGTGCCAGCAGTTTATTCGGGACTAGCGGGCCCTCCTACAATGAGCAGTTCTTC
TRBJ1-5,TRBV7-9,NA,few,CASSFTGTANQPQHF,TGTGCCAGCAGCTTTACAGGGACGGCCAATCAGCCCCAGCATTTT
TRBJ1-4,TRBV5-5,NA,once,CASSLEFGRAVEKLFF,TGTGCCAGCAGCTTGGAATTCGGTCGAGCAGTTGAAAAACTGTTTTTT
TRBJ1-3,TRBV7-9,NA,NA,CASGWSSGNTIYF,TGTGCCAGCGGTTGGAGCTCTGGAAACACCATATATTTT
TRBJ1-5,TRBV30,NA,few,CAWSVGGDQPQHF,TGTGCCTGGAGTGTAGGCGGAGATCAGCCCCAGCATTTT
TRBJ2-2,TRBV7-6,NA,NA,CASSLEPGEVTGELFF,TGTGCCAGCAGCTTAGAACCGGGGGAGGTCACCGGGGAGCTGTTTTTT
TRBJ2-3,TRBV4-3,TRBD2,NA,CASSLGLAGAGDTQYF,TGCGCCAGCAGCCTGGGACTAGCGGGGGCGGGGGATACGCAGTATTTT
TRBJ1-4,TRBV5-1,NA,NA,CASSLGQNEKLFF,TGCGCCAGCAGCTTGGGGCAGAATGAAAAACTGTTTTTT
TRBJ2-5,TRBV7-9,TRBD2,NA,CASSFLLAGPQETQYF,TGTGCCAGCAGCTTTCTACTAGCGGGGCCTCAAGAGACCCAGTACTTC